This note documents a single TCR beta chain sequence. In the PCR, 60 Vbeta and 13 Jbeta primers were used. Sequencing was performed with immunoSEQ multiplex PCR; in TCRdb, only in-frame clones are kept and a portion is missing. The table shows some 80,000 clones, with 60% to 85% occurring only once. V was clipped by 3 bases and J by 1 base, with 9 bases between them. The CDR3 is 15 amino acids. Germline V CDR1 and CDR2: MNHEY, SMNVEV (reference sequence). These data are taken from a study of cytomegalovirus exposure and HLA in healthy donors. Each donor was healthy, and each was a bone marrow donor. The gene calls are TRBV27 and TRBJ1-4; the D gene is possibly TRBD1 (5 bases). The sample taken for sequencing was PBMCs. The TCR originated in a middle-aged man in good health and CMV-seronegative. The DNA for the CDR3 is TGTGCCAGCAGTTTTATGGGGGGAACTAATGAAAAACTGTTTTTT. Residues: CASSFMGGTNEKLFF.